This T cell receptor beta chain was captured by sequencing in a study of blood T cell repertoires in COVID-19. Across the study: Material from acute and convalescent COVID-19 was sourced from the United States, Italy and Spain. PBMCs, B-cell-depleted T cells, or T cells provided the cDNA or gDNA that made up the material.

In germline, CDR1 is DFQATT, CDR2 SNEGSKA (reference sequence). This CDR3 spans 13 amino acids. V dropped 6 bases and J dropped 5 bases, with 16 bases sitting between them. Original handling: Amplifying reference gene primers gave estimates of nucleated cell counts. Libraries were prepared by immunoSEQ multiplex PCR; TCRdb keeps only in-frame clonotypes and omits some of them. Clonal size and the V and J genes are those of that table, whereas D and trimming came from the DNA. The repertoire holds fewer than 95,000 clones, with around 90% as singletons. The source material was peripheral blood. The sequence was collected from a male donor with acute or convalescent COVID-19. V usage is TRBV20-1 and J usage is TRBJ2-5; D is unclear. For the CDR3, the DNA is TGCAGTGCGAGTACGCCCGTCCGGGAGACCCAGTACTTC. Its translation: CSASTPVRETQYF.